This T cell receptor beta chain is drawn from a study of cytomegalovirus exposure and HLA in healthy donors. V was pared by 3 bases and J by 4 bases, with 6 bases between. Germline lookup yields CDR1 MNHEY and CDR2 SMNVEV (reference sequence). CDR3 length equals 12 residues. Produced via immunoSEQ multiplex PCR; TCRdb's table is partial and in-frame only. The sample gives approximately 160,000 clones, around nine tenths of which show up once; 10% to 13% is in the top ten. As for this clone: What it binds is unknown.

Study results and limitations: Most TCR sequences were seen very rarely across donors, but some public TCRs occurred in many.

The genes are TRBV27 and TRBJ2-5; D gene unclear. The sequencing sample was made of PBMCs. The TCR originated in a woman under 30 in good health and CMV-seropositive. The chain's CDR3 is CASSFIGETQYF. The CDR3 nucleotides are TGTGCCAGCAGTTTTATCGGAGAGACCCAGTACTTC.